This is a list of T cell receptor beta chains from one sample in a study of PD-1 blockade in classical Hodgkin lymphoma. The method was immunoSEQ multiplex PCR; TCRdb's version includes in-frame clones alone and lacks a portion of them. The table records tens of thousands of clones, around 80% of them present only once. The sequenced sample was peripheral blood mononuclear cells (PBMCs), obtained before the fourth cycle of nivolumab. All receptors derive from a human donor with classical Hodgkin lymphoma. The CDR3 runs from the conserved cysteine through the conserved F or W. A D gene is named only where the DNA matches it firmly. Rows may omit the clone size; those that give it use once, few, many or a size class.

D: -; V: TRBV19; J: TRBJ2-7; size: once; length: 14; DNA: TGTGCCAGTAGTAGCCCCCAGGGGCTCTACGAGCAGTACTTC; CDR3: CASSSPQGLYEQYF
D: -; V: TRBV19; J: TRBJ2-1; size: -; length: 15; DNA: TGTGCCAGTAGCTCTACTCGGGGGTCCTACAATGAGCAGTTCTTC; CDR3: CASSSTRGSYNEQFF
D: -; V: TRBV7-9; J: TRBJ1-1; size: -; length: 13; DNA: TGTGCCAGCAGGCCGGTTTGGAACACTGAAGCTTTCTTT; CDR3: CASRPVWNTEAFF
D: -; V: TRBV6-1; J: TRBJ2-1; size: -; length: 13; DNA: TGTGCGGGGAGTCTGGACTCCTACAATGAGCAGTTCTTC; CDR3: CAGSLDSYNEQFF
D: -; V: TRBV7-2; J: TRBJ2-3; size: -; length: 15; DNA: TGTGCCAGCAGCTTAATGAGCGCGAGCACAGATACGCAGTATTTT; CDR3: CASSLMSASTDTQYF
D: -; V: TRBV7-9; J: TRBJ1-3; size: once; length: 16; DNA: TGTGCCAGCAGCTTAGAACAGGGATATTGGGGAAACACCATATATTTT; CDR3: CASSLEQGYWGNTIYF
D: TRBD1; V: TRBV7-9; J: TRBJ1-2; size: -; length: 13; DNA: TGTGCCAGCAGCTTTGGGACAGACTATGGCTACACCTTC; CDR3: CASSFGTDYGYTF
D: -; V: TRBV5-6; J: TRBJ2-5; size: -; length: 13; DNA: TGTGCCAGCAGCTTTATAGCGGCAGAGACCCAGTACTTC; CDR3: CASSFIAAETQYF
D: TRBD1; V: TRBV6-1; J: TRBJ2-1; size: -; length: 15; DNA: TGTGCCAGCAGTGATGTTGAAGGGGGCCGGGATGAGCAGTTCTTC; CDR3: CASSDVEGGRDEQFF
D: -; V: TRBV7-8; J: TRBJ2-7; size: -; length: 13; DNA: TGTGCCAGCAGCTTAGGGCAGTCCGACGAGCAGTACTTC; CDR3: CASSLGQSDEQYF
D: -; V: TRBV19; J: TRBJ1-3; size: once; length: 13; DNA: TGTGCCAGTAGTGGGTTCTCTGGAAACACCATATATTTT; CDR3: CASSGFSGNTIYF
D: -; V: TRBV30; J: TRBJ2-4; size: -; length: 16; DNA: TGTGCCTGGGGCCGGGGGCTTCTCTTAGGCAAAAACATTCAGTACTTC; CDR3: CAWGRGLLLGKNIQYF
D: TRBD1; V: TRBV27; J: TRBJ1-5; size: -; length: 15; DNA: TGTGCCAGCAGTGCCGGGACAGGGCCGAATCAGCCCCAGCATTTT; CDR3: CASSAGTGPNQPQHF
D: -; V: TRBV11-1; J: TRBJ2-2; size: -; length: 16; DNA: TGTGCCAGCAGACCTCCGGGACTCTCGAACACCGGGGAGCTGTTTTTT; CDR3: CASRPPGLSNTGELFF
D: TRBD1; V: TRBV18; J: TRBJ1-1; size: once; length: 13; DNA: TGTGCCAGCTCACGAACAGGGGACACTGAAGCTTTCTTT; CDR3: CASSRTGDTEAFF
D: TRBD2; V: TRBV27; J: TRBJ2-5; size: -; length: 16; DNA: TGTGCCAGCAGTTTTAAGGCTAGCGGGGGGCGGGAGACCCAGTACTTC; CDR3: CASSFKASGGRETQYF
D: -; V: TRBV4-1; J: TRBJ2-2; size: -; length: 11; DNA: TGCGCCAGCAGCCACTCCGGGGAGCTGTTTTTT; CDR3: CASSHSGELFF
D: TRBD1; V: TRBV7-2; J: TRBJ1-6; size: -; length: 16; DNA: TGTGCCAGCAGCTGGACAGGGGCGAAGTATAATTCACCCCTCCACTTT; CDR3: CASSWTGAKYNSPLHF
D: -; V: TRBV7-8; J: TRBJ2-1; size: -; length: 13; DNA: TGTGCCAGCAGCCCACCGGGCTACAATGAGCAGTTCTTC; CDR3: CASSPPGYNEQFF
D: -; V: TRBV5-5; J: TRBJ1-4; size: -; length: 15; DNA: TGTGCCAGCAGCAGGGGGGACGCAACTAATGAAAAACTGTTTTTT; CDR3: CASSRGDATNEKLFF
D: -; V: TRBV19; J: TRBJ1-5; size: -; length: 13; DNA: TGTGCCAGTAGTATTGGTGGGGGCGGTGTCCAGCATTTT; CDR3: CASSIGGGGVQHF
D: -; V: TRBV6-1; J: TRBJ2-7; size: -; length: 12; DNA: TGTGCCAGCAGTGAATTGGGACAACGACGGTACTTC; CDR3: CASSELGQRRYF
D: TRBD1; V: TRBV27; J: TRBJ2-7; size: -; length: 13; DNA: TGTGCCAGCAGCGGACAGGGGGCCTACGAGCAGTACTTC; CDR3: CASSGQGAYEQYF
D: -; V: TRBV6-5; J: TRBJ1-1; size: -; length: 13; DNA: TGTGCCAGCAGTTACCAGGGCCGGGGTGAAGCTTTCTTT; CDR3: CASSYQGRGEAFF
D: -; V: TRBV6-1; J: TRBJ2-1; size: -; length: 14; DNA: TGTGCCAGCAGCCCGGGAGATGGCCCCAATGAGCAGTTCTTC; CDR3: CASSPGDGPNEQFF
D: -; V: TRBV27; J: TRBJ2-7; size: -; length: 13; DNA: TGTGCCAGCCGTATGGGGAGTAGCTACGAGCAGTACTTC; CDR3: CASRMGSSYEQYF
D: -; V: TRBV7-2; J: TRBJ2-7; size: -; length: 16; DNA: TGTGCCAGCAGCTTTCCCAAATTCGGGATTCGCCCCGAGCAGTACTTC; CDR3: CASSFPKFGIRPEQYF
D: -; V: TRBV11-2; J: TRBJ2-6; size: -; length: 15; DNA: TGTGCCAGCAGCTTGGGGGGTTCAGGGGCCAACGTCCTGACTTTC; CDR3: CASSLGGSGANVLTF
D: -; V: TRBV6-4; J: TRBJ1-6; size: few; length: 13; DNA: TGTGCCAGAAACTACAGGGATAATTCACCCCTCCACTTT; CDR3: CARNYRDNSPLHF
D: TRBD1; V: TRBV7-3; J: TRBJ1-1; size: -; length: 14; DNA: TGTGCCAGCAGCTTAACGACAGGGGGCGGGAGAGCTTTCTTT; CDR3: CASSLTTGGGRAFF
D: TRBD1; V: TRBV4-1; J: TRBJ1-2; size: few; length: 17; DNA: TGCGCCAGCAGCCAGGCCAGGACAGGGGGTTCTTCGAGGGGCTACACCTTC; CDR3: CASSQARTGGSSRGYTF
D: TRBD1; V: TRBV6-6; J: TRBJ1-1; size: -; length: 12; DNA: TGTGCCAGCAGCGGCTACAGGGGAGCAGCTTTCTTT; CDR3: CASSGYRGAAFF
D: -; V: TRBV7-9; J: TRBJ2-7; size: -; length: 18; DNA: TGTGCCAGCAGCTTAGCGGAGATGGGGAGGCCCCAGCCCTACGAGCAGTACTTC; CDR3: CASSLAEMGRPQPYEQYF
D: -; V: TRBV7-4; J: TRBJ1-2; size: -; length: 12; DNA: TGTGCCAGCAGCCAATTTAACTATGGCTGCACCTTC; CDR3: CASSQFNYGCTF
D: TRBD1; V: TRBV27; J: TRBJ2-3; size: -; length: 13; DNA: TGTGCCGTAGGACAGGGGCATACAGATACGCAGTATTTT; CDR3: CAVGQGHTDTQYF
D: -; V: TRBV30; J: TRBJ2-3; size: -; length: 12; DNA: TGTGCGGCGGGGCTTAACACAGATACGCAGTATTTT; CDR3: CAAGLNTDTQYF